Each of the 22 T cell receptor beta chains below was sequenced from the same sample in a study of T cell repertoires in aging, cancer and after chemotherapy. TRB rearrangements spanning V, D and J were amplified using mixed TRB-A/B primers. TCRdb fed the multiplex PCR reads into MiXCR, producing one record per CDR3 protein. The sample lists about 7,100 distinct CDR3 sequences, less than 40% occurring once. TCR beta rearrangements were amplified from peripheral blood genomic DNA. The sequencing input was blood. These TCRs come from a human donor in good health.

This clonotype occurred a few times. The gene calls are TRBV5-6 and TRBJ2-7, with D possibly being TRBD1 or TRBD2 (5 bases each). There are 13 residues in the CDR3. The V end was cut by 4 bases, the J end by 6 bases, with 14 bases between. Looked up from germline, CDR1 is SGHDT and CDR2 is YYEEEE. Here the CDR3 reads CASSLAQGTEQYF. Here the CDR3 DNA reads TGTGCCAGCAGCCTTGCCCAAGGGACCGAGCAGTACTTC.

The chain combines TRBV12-3 or TRBV12-4 with TRBJ1-1; the D gene is possibly TRBD1 (6 bases). The CDR3 sequence is 13 residues long. Trimming took off 6 bases at V and 4 bases at J, with 12 bases between the two ends. In nucleotides, the CDR3 is TGTGCCAGCAGCACAGGGTGGAGCACTGAAGCTTTCTTT. It specifies CASSTGWSTEAFF.

The chain links TRBV6-6 to TRBJ2-7; D might be TRBD2 (6 bases). Trimming left V 6 bases short and J 2 bases short, with 14 bases between. Germline values: CDR1 MNHNY, CDR2 SVGAGI (reference sequence). This CDR3 has 14 residues. CDR3 DNA sequence: TGTGCCAGCAGCCCGGGGAGGAGACCCTACGAGCAGTACTTC. It is translated as CASSPGRRPYEQYF.

As to this clonotype: This clone may be a read error of a much larger clone one base away. The CDR3 nucleotides read TGTGCCAGCAGCTCTGGGGGACAGGAGGACGCCGGGGAGCTGTTTTTT. Protein product: CASSSGGQEDAGELFF. V is TRBV5-4 and J is TRBJ2-2, with 8 bases identical to TRBD1. Germline-derived CDR1 and CDR2 are SGHNT and YYREEE (reference sequence). V lost 3 bases and J lost 6; bases outside the gene matches: 10. The CDR3 is 16 residues long.

This clonotype was seen more than once but under ten times. V is TRBV15 and J is TRBJ2-3; D gene unclear. The V gene's germline CDR1 is LNHNV and CDR2 YYDKDF (reference sequence). V was trimmed by 0 bases and J by 4 bases, leaving 5 bases between them. The CDR3 totals 13 residues. The CDR3 sequence: CATSRDGADTQYF. The CDR3 bases are TGTGCCACCAGCAGAGATGGCGCAGATACGCAGTATTTT.

This clonotype is large. The rearrangement uses TRBV29-1 and TRBJ2-2; TRBD2 matches at 9 bases. The trim removed 3 bases at V and 4 bases at J, leaving 3 bases unmatched. CDR1 SQVTM and CDR2 ANQGSEA come from the germline V gene. CDR3 length: 14 amino acids. CDR3 sequence reads: CSVEGTSSTGELFF. As DNA, the CDR3 is TGCAGCGTTGAGGGGACTAGCAGCACCGGGGAGCTGTTTTTT.

The chain has TRBV12-3 or TRBV12-4 and TRBJ2-3; 7 bases are a match to TRBD1. J lost 6 bases, V lost 3 bases, and 0 bases had no gene match. The CDR3 is 12 amino acids. CDR3 sequence: CASSFRGDTQYF. The CDR3 coding sequence is TGTGCCAGCAGTTTCAGGGGGGATACGCAGTATTTT.

This clonotype has just a few counts. This sequence joins TRBV6-5 and TRBJ1-6; tentative D call: TRBD1 (5 bases). CDR3 length: 15 residues. Trimming stripped 6 bases from V and 7 bases from J, with 16 bases between. CDR1 and CDR2 from the germline V gene are MNHEY and SVGAGI. The CDR3 nucleotides are TGTGCCAGCAGAGTAACCCTCTCAGGGAATTCACCCCTCCACTTT. Its protein is CASRVTLSGNSPLHF.

This clonotype is classed as medium-sized. The J gene is TRBJ2-6, the V gene TRBV12-3 or TRBV12-4; D gene unclear. The CDR3 spans 13 residues. Trimming removed 8 bases at V and 0 bases at J, with 5 bases between. The CDR3 here is CASASSGANVLTF. Here the CDR3 DNA reads TGTGCCAGCGCCAGCTCTGGGGCCAACGTCCTGACTTTC.

This clonotype rates as medium-sized (0.01 to 0.1%). V gene TRBV12-3 or TRBV12-4 combines with J gene TRBJ2-1, with 13 bases aligning to TRBD2. CDR3 size: 16 residues. With V trimmed by 1 base and J by 6 bases, 3 bases remained unmatched. The CDR3 DNA sequence: TGTGCCAGCAGTTTAGGACTAGCGGGGGGTCGCAATGAGCAGTTCTTC. Its translation is CASSLGLAGGRNEQFF.

This chain joins TRBV6-5 and TRBJ2-7; no reliable D call. Per the germline V gene, CDR1 is MNHEY and CDR2 is SVGAGI. The CDR3 has 13 residues. V was trimmed by 8 bases and J by 0 bases, leaving 11 bases between them. The CDR3 is CASRSPSSYEQYF. CDR3 nucleotide sequence: TGTGCCAGCCGGAGTCCGAGCTCCTACGAGCAGTACTTC.

There are a few counts of this clonotype. The V call is TRBV5-6, the J call TRBJ1-5; a weak D match, TRBD1 (6 bases). This CDR3 spans 15 amino acids. Germline-derived CDR1 and CDR2 are SGHDT and YYEEEE. V lost 5 bases and J 5 bases, leaving 17 bases between the germline ends. The CDR3 loop is CASSNGQPGDQPQHF. The DNA of the CDR3 is TGTGCCAGCAGTAACGGACAGCCCGGGGATCAGCCCCAGCATTTT.

About this clonotype itself: It may be a read error: a sequence one base away is much more abundant. This chain uses TRBV19 with TRBJ2-1; unclear D gene. This CDR3 contains 13 residues. Germline V gene lookup returns CDR1 LNHDA and CDR2 SQIVND (reference sequence). This chain's CDR3 is CACSIGLDNEQFF. CDR3 bases: TGTGCCTGTAGTATAGGTCTGGACAATGAGCAGTTCTTC.

A note on this clonotype: This clone may be a read error of a much larger clone one base away. The V call is TRBV29-1, the J call TRBJ1-1, with D perhaps TRBD1 (6 bases). CDR1 is SQVTM and CDR2 is ANQGSEA in the germline V gene. There are 13 residues in the CDR3. V lost 6 bases to trimming and J lost 1 base, with 12 bases between them. The CDR3 DNA follows: TGCAGCGTCGCTCAGGGGACGAACACTGAAGCTTTCTTT. Encoded protein: CSVAQGTNTEAFF.

Points on this clonotype: A much larger clone sits a single nucleotide away, making a read error possible. V usage is TRBV19 and J usage is TRBJ2-1; 9 bases fit TRBD2. Germline values: CDR1 LNHDA, CDR2 SQIVND (reference sequence). This CDR3 comprises 15 residues. Trimming took 7 bases from V and 3 from J; bases not matched to a gene: 7. CDR3 protein: CASTIGTSNYNEQFF. The CDR3, as DNA: TGTGCCAGTACGATCGGGACTAGCAACTACAATGAGCAGTTCTTC.

This chain joins TRBV6-2 or TRBV6-3 and TRBJ2-7; D remains unclear. The V end lost 4 bases, the J end lost 3 bases, and 13 bases lay between the germline ends. This CDR3 has 14 residues. Germline CDR1 and CDR2: MNHEY and SVGEGT. The CDR3 sequence: CASSFVPAYYEQYF. The CDR3, as DNA: TGTGCCAGCAGTTTTGTCCCGGCCTACTACGAGCAGTACTTC.

This clonotype was observed a few times. The chain couples TRBV18 to TRBJ2-1; perhaps TRBD2 as D (6 bases). This CDR3 has 14 amino acids. Germline CDR1 is KGHSH and CDR2 is LQKENI. The V end lost 2 bases, the J end lost 8 bases, and 13 bases lay between the germline ends. CDR3 in amino acids: CASSPVGRGDEQFF. The DNA of the CDR3 is TGTGCCAGCTCACCAGTCGGGAGAGGGGATGAGCAGTTCTTC.

This clonotype is classed as large. The chain joins TRBV29-1 to TRBJ2-5; D remains unclear. The CDR3 consists of 11 residues. Trimming shortened V by 7 bases and J by 5 bases, and 11 bases separated the two germline ends. Per the germline V gene, CDR1 is SQVTM and CDR2 is ANQGSEA. The CDR3 is CSGSYRETQYF. DNA of the CDR3: TGCAGCGGGTCTTATCGGGAGACCCAGTACTTC. The full variable domain, with the rest looked up from reference TRBV29-1 and TRBJ2-5, is SAVISQKPSRDICQRGTSLTIQCQVDSQVTMMFWYRQQPGQSLTLIATANQGSEATYESGFVIDKFPISRPNLTFSTLTVSNMSPEDSSIYLCSGSYRETQYFGPGTRLLVL.

This clonotype has only a few counts. V usage is TRBV18 and J usage is TRBJ2-6; 8 bases map to TRBD1. This CDR3 has 19 amino acids. CDR1 and CDR2 from the germline V gene are KGHSH and LQKENI. V gave up 3 bases and J gave up 0 bases; unmatched junction bases: 10. The CDR3 loop reads CASSPRVRDRRSGANVLTF. CDR3 DNA: TGTGCCAGCTCACCTCGAGTCCGGGACAGGCGCTCTGGGGCCAACGTCCTGACTTTC.

This chain links TRBV30 with TRBJ2-4; D is perhaps TRBD2 (6 bases). This CDR3 has 13 amino acids. CDR1 GTSNPN and CDR2 SVGIG come from the germline V gene (reference sequence). Trimming pared 0 bases from V and 7 bases from J, leaving 10 bases between. The CDR3 nucleotides read TGTGCCTGGAGTGTCTCAGGGAGGAACATTCAGTACTTC. Translating gives CAWSVSGRNIQYF.

The chain combines TRBV12-3 or TRBV12-4 with TRBJ1-1; D is ambiguous. The CDR3 runs to 14 residues. V gave up 6 bases and J gave up 2 bases, with 13 bases separating them. The CDR3 spells CASRLRGFNTEAFF. CDR3 nucleotides: TGTGCCAGCAGATTGCGTGGATTTAACACTGAAGCTTTCTTT.

The rearrangement joins TRBV12-3 or TRBV12-4 to TRBJ2-7; 8 positions match TRBD2. This CDR3 has 16 residues. Trimming removed 7 bases from V and 3 bases from J; junction bases left unmatched: 14. The CDR3 DNA reads as TGTGCCAGCACCCGTCTAAGAGCGGGAGAGGACTACGAGCAGTACTTC. Residues: CASTRLRAGEDYEQYF.